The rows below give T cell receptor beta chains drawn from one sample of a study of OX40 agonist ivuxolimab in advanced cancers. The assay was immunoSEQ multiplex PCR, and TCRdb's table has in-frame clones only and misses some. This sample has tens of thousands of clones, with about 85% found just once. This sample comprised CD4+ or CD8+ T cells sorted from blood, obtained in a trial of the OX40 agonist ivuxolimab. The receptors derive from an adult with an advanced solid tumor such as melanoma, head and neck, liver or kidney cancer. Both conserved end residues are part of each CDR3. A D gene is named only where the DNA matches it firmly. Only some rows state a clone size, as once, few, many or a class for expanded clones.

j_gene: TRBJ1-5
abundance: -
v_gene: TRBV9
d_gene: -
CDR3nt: TGTGCCAGCAGCGTAGGACAGAGCAATCAGCCCCAGCATTTT
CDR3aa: CASSVGQSNQPQHF

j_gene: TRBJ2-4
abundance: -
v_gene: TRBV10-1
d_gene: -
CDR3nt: TGCGCCAGCAGTGCCAACAGGGATTCGTTGAACATTCAGTACTTC
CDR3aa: CASSANRDSLNIQYF

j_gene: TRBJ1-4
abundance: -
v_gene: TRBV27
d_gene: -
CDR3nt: TGTGCCAGTGGCAGGAGAGCTAATGAAAAACTGTTTTTT
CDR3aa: CASGRRANEKLFF

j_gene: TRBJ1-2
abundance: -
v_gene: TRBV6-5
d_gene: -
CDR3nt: TGTGCCAGCAGTGTCACAGGCGGGGGGCTATATGGCTACACCTTC
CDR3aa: CASSVTGGGLYGYTF

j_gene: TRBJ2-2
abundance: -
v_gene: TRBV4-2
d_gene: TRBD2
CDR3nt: TGTGCCAGCAGCCAGGAAGCGGGGCAGAACACCGGGGAGCTGTTTTTT
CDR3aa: CASSQEAGQNTGELFF

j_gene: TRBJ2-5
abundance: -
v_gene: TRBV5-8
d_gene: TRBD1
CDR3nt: TGTGCCAGCAGCGGGACAGGGTCAGGAGAGACCCAGTACTTC
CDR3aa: CASSGTGSGETQYF

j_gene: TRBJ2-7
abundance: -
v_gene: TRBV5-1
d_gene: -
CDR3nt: TGCGCCAGCAGCTTGGAGGGTTTCGAGCAGTACTTC
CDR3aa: CASSLEGFEQYF

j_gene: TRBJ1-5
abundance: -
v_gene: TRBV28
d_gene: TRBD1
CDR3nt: TGTGCCAGCAGTCCAGGGGGGGGTAGCAATCAGCCCCAGCATTTT
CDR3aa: CASSPGGGSNQPQHF

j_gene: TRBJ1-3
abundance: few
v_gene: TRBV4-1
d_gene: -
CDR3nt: TGCGCCAGCAGCCGGGGCCCTCTGTTCCCCTCTGGAAACACCATATATTTT
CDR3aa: CASSRGPLFPSGNTIYF

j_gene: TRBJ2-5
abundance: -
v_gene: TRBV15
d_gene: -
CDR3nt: TGTGCCACCAGCGGACATTTCACGACCAGGAGCCATTCGGAGACCCAGTACTTC
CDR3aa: CATSGHFTTRSHSETQYF

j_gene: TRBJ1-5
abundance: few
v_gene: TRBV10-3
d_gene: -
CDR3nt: TGTGCCATCAGTGAGTCGGAAGGCGGGGGGACTCAGCCCCAGCATTTT
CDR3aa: CAISESEGGGTQPQHF